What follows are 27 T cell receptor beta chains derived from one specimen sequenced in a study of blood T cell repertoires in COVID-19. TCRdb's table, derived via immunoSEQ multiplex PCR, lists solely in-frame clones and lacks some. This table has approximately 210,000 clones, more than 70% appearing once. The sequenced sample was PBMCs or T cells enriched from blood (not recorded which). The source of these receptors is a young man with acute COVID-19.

CDR3 nucleotides: TGTGCCAGCAATTCCATGACAGGGAATCAGCCCCAGCATTTT. This sequence encodes CASNSMTGNQPQHF. The rearrangement links TRBV6-5 to TRBJ1-5, with TRBD1 matching 7 bases. This CDR3 contains 14 residues. The germline gives CDR1 MNHEY, CDR2 SVGAGI. Trimming took 7 bases from V and 4 from J; bases not matched to a gene: 7.

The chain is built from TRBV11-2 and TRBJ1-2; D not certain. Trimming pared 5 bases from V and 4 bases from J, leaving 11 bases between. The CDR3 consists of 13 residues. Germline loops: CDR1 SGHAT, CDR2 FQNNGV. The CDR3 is CASSQEGIYGYTF. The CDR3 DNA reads TGTGCCAGCAGCCAGGAGGGTATCTATGGCTACACCTTC.

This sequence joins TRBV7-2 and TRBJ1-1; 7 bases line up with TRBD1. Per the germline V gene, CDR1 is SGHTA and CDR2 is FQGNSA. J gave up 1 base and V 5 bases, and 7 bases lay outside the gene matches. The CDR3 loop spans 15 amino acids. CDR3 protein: CASSLQRQGNTEAFF. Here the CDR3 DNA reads TGTGCCAGCAGCCTCCAGCGACAGGGGAACACTGAAGCTTTCTTT.

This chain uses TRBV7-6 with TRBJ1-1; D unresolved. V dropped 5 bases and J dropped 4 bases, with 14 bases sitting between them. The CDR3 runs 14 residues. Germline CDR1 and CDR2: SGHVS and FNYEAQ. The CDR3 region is CASSPGEGPTEAFF. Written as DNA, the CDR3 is TGTGCCAGCAGCCCGGGAGAAGGGCCCACTGAAGCTTTCTTT.

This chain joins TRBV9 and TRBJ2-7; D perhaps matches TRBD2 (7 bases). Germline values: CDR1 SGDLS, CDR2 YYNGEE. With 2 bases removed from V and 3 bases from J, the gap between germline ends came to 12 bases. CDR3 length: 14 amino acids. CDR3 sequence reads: CASSVGGRSYEQYF. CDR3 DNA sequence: TGTGCCAGCAGCGTCGGGGGGCGCAGCTACGAGCAGTACTTC.

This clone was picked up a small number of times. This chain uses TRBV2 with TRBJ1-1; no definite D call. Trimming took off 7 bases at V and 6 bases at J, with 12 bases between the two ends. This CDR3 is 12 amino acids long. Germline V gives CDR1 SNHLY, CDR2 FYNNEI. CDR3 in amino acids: CASNGGLAEAFF. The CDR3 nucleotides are TGTGCCAGCAATGGAGGTCTCGCTGAAGCTTTCTTT.

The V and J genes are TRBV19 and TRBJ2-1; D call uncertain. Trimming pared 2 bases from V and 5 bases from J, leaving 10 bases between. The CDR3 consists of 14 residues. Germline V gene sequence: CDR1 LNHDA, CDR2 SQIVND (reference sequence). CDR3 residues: CASSILVSHNEQFF. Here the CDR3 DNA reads TGTGCCAGTAGTATACTAGTTTCTCACAATGAGCAGTTCTTC.

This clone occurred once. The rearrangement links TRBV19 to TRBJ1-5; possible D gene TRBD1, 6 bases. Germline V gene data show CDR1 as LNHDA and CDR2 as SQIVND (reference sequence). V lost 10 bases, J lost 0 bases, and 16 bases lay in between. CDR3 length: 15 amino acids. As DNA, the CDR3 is TGTGCCACCTGGGGGGGCAGTACTAGCAATCAGCCCCAGCATTTT. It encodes CATWGGSTSNQPQHF.

The CDR3 region is CASSTNSGGSYEQYF. The CDR3 coding sequence is TGCGCCAGCAGCACAAATAGCGGGGGTTCCTACGAGCAGTACTTC. The chain uses TRBV4-1 and TRBJ2-7; 9 bases fit TRBD2. CDR3 size: 15 residues. The germline V gene has CDR1 MGHRA and CDR2 YSYEKL. J was trimmed by 1 base and V by 5 bases; bases with no gene match: 6.

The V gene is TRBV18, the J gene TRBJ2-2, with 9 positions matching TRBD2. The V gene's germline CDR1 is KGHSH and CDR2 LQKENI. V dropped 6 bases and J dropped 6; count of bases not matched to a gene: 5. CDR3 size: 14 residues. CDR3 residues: CASSEASGAGELFF. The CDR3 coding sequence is TGTGCCAGCTCCGAGGCTAGCGGGGCCGGGGAGCTGTTTTTT.

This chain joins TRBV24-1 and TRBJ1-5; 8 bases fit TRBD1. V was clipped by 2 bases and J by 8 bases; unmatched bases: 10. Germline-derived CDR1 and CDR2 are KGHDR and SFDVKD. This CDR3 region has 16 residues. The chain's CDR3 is CATSDSGQGGNEPQHF. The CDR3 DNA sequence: TGTGCCACCAGTGATTCCGGACAGGGCGGAAACGAGCCCCAGCATTTT.

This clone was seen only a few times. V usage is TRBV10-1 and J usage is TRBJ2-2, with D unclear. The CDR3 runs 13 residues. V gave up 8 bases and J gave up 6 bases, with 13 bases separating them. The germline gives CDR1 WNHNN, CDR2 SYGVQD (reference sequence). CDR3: CASAVSIAGELFF. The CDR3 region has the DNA TGCGCCAGCGCGGTCAGCATTGCCGGGGAGCTGTTTTTT.

This chain's CDR3 is CASSKLAGEWETQYF. The CDR3 coding sequence is TGTGCCAGCAGCAAACTAGCGGGGGAATGGGAGACCCAGTACTTC. The rearrangement links TRBV7-7 to TRBJ2-5; TRBD2 matches 11 bases. The length of the CDR3 is 15 residues. Unmatched junction bases numbered 7, after V lost 5 bases and J lost 5 bases. Germline loops: CDR1 SSHAT, CDR2 FNYEAQ (reference sequence).

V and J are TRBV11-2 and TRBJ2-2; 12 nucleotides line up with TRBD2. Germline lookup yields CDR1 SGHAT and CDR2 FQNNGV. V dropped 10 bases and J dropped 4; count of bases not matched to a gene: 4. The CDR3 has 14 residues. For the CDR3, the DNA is TGTGCCACCAGGACTAGCGGGGCCACCGGGGAGCTGTTTTTT. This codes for CATRTSGATGELFF.

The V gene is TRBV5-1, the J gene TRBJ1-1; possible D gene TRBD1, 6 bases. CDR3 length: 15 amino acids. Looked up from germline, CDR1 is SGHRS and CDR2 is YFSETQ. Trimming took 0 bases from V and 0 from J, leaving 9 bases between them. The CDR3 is CASSLGGGMNTEAFF. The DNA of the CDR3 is TGCGCCAGCAGCTTGGGAGGGGGTATGAACACTGAAGCTTTCTTT.

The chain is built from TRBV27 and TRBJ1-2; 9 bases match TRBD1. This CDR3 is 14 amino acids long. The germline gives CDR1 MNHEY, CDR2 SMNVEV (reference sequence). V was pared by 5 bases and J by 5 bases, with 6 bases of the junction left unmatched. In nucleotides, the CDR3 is TGTGCCAGCAGTACTACAGGGGGCCGGTATGGCTACACCTTC. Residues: CASSTTGGRYGYTF.

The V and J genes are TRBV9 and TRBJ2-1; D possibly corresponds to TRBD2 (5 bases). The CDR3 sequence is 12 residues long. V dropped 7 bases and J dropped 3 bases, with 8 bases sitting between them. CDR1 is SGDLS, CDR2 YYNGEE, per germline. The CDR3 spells CASRADYNEQFF. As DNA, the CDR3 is TGTGCCAGCCGAGCGGACTACAATGAGCAGTTCTTC.

The CDR3 DNA reads as TGTGCCAGCAGCCAAGATCTTAGCAATCAGCCCCAGCATTTT. Encoded protein: CASSQDLSNQPQHF. V and J are TRBV3-1 (or the pseudogene TRBV3-2) and TRBJ1-5; D gene unclear. Germline V lookup: CDR1 LGHDT, CDR2 YNNKEL (reference sequence). The V end was cut by 0 bases, the J end by 0 bases, with 3 bases between. The CDR3 contains 14 residues.

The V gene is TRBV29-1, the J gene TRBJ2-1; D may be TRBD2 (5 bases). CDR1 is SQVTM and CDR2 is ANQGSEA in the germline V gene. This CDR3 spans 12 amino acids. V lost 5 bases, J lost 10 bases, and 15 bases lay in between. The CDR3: CSVPAPGGEQFF. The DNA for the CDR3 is TGCAGCGTTCCGGCCCCGGGCGGGGAGCAGTTCTTC.

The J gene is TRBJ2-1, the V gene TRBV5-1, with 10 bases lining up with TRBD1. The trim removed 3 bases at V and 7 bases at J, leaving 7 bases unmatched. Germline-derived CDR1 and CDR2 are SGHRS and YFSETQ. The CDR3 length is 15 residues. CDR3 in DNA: TGCGCCAGCAGCTGGACAGGGGGGTCTTTTAATGAGCAGTTCTTC. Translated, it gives CASSWTGGSFNEQFF.

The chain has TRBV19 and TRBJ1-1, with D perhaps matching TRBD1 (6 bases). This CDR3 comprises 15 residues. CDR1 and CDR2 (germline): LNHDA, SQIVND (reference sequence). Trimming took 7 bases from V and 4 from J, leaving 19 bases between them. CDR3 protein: CASNDRGAAGTEAFF. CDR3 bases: TGTGCCAGTAATGACCGGGGGGCCGCGGGCACTGAAGCTTTCTTT.

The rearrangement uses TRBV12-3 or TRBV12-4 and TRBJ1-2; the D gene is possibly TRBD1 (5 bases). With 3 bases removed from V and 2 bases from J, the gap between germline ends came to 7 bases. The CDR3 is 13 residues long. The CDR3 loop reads CASSFRQNYGYTF. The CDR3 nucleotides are TGTGCCAGCAGTTTCAGACAGAACTATGGCTACACCTTC.

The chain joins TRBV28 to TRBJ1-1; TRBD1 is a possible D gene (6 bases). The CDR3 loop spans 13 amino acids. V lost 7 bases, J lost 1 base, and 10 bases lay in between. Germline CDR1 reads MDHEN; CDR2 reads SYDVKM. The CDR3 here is CASTLDRNTEAFF. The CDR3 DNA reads TGTGCCAGCACCCTGGACAGGAACACTGAAGCTTTCTTT.

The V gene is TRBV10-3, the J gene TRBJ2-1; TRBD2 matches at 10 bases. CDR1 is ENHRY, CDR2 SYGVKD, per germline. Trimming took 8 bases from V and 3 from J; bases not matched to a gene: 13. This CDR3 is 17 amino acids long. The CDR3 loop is CAIGDFRTSGYYNEQFF. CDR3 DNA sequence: TGTGCCATCGGGGACTTTCGGACTAGCGGATACTACAATGAGCAGTTCTTC.

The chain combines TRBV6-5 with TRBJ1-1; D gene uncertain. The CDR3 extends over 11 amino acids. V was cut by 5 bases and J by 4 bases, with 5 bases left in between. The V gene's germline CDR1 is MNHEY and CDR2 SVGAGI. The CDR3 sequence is CASSTTTEAFF. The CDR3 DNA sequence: TGTGCCAGCAGTACAACCACTGAAGCTTTCTTT.

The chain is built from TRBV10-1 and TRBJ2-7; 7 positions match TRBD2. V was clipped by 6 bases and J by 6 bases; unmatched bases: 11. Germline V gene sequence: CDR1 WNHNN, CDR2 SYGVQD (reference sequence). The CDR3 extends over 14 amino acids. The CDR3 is CASSPLTSAGEQYF. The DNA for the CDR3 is TGCGCCAGCAGCCCGCTTACTAGCGCCGGCGAGCAGTACTTC.

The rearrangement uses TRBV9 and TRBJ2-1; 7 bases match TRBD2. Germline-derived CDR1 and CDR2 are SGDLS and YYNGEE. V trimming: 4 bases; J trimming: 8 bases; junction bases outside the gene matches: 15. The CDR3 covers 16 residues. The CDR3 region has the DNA TGTGCCAGCAGCCCCCATGGGGGACTAAGCAGGGATGAGCAGTTCTTC. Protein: CASSPHGGLSRDEQFF.